The 23 T cell receptor beta chains listed next were all sequenced from one sample in a study of molecular identifiers for immune sequencing clone quantification. TCRdb processed the PCR reads anew with MiXCR; each CDR3 protein has one entry. This repertoire shows approximately 550,000 distinct CDR3 sequences, 20% to 25% found once; its top ten account for approximately 0.8%. Sequenced material: naive CD8+ T cells from blood, with Jurkat cell RNA spiked in. Noted subset: FACS-sorted CD8+CD4-CCR7+CD45RA+ naive T cells. Every receptor here comes from a human donor in good health. Some libraries in this study had Jurkat cell RNA spiked in.

This clonotype appeared a few times. The V and J genes are TRBV6-2 or TRBV6-3 and TRBJ2-2, with 14 bases lining up with TRBD2. CDR3 size: 16 residues. Trimming took 5 bases from V and 6 from J; bases not matched to a gene: 5. Germline V CDR1 and CDR2: MNHEY, SVGEGT. In DNA form, the CDR3 reads TGTGCCAGCAGTGAGACTAGCGGGAGGGCCGCCGGGGAGCTGTTTTTT. Amino acid sequence: CASSETSGRAAGELFF.

The chain joins TRBV4-3 to TRBJ2-1; TRBD1 matches at 8 bases. The CDR3 length is 15 residues. CDR1 LGHNA and CDR2 YSLEER come from the germline V gene. J was trimmed by 0 bases and V by 6 bases; bases with no gene match: 4. The CDR3 loop is CASSVGTGSYNEQFF. DNA of the CDR3: TGCGCCAGCAGTGTAGGGACAGGCTCCTACAATGAGCAGTTCTTC.

The J gene is TRBJ1-1, the V gene TRBV6-2 or TRBV6-3; a possible D gene is TRBD1 (6 bases). Trimming shortened V by 7 bases and J by 2 bases, and 17 bases separated the two germline ends. Germline V lookup: CDR1 MNHEY, CDR2 SVGEGT. The CDR3 length is 15 residues. The CDR3 protein is CASTGAGTPNTEAFF. CDR3 nucleotides: TGTGCCAGCACCGGCGCGGGGACACCAAACACTGAAGCTTTCTTT.

With regard to this clonotype: This may come from a read error, since a much larger clone is one base off. The chain carries TRBV7-2 and TRBJ2-4; D is possibly TRBD1 or TRBD2 (5 bases each). Per the germline V gene, CDR1 is SGHTA and CDR2 is FQGNSA. This CDR3 comprises 14 residues. The CDR3 spells CASNLLPGTELQYF. The CDR3 DNA follows: TGTGCCAGCAACTTATTGCCCGGGACCGAACTACAGTACTTC.

This clonotype was found many times. This chain joins TRBV3-1 and TRBJ1-5; tentative D call: TRBD1 (6 bases). The V and J ends lost 2 bases and 7 bases respectively, with 12 bases between them. CDR3 length equals 14 residues. Germline values: CDR1 LGHDT, CDR2 YNNKEL (reference sequence). CDR3 DNA sequence: TGTGCCAGCAGCCAAATAATGGACAGCCAGCCCCAGCATTTT. Translating it yields CASSQIMDSQPQHF.

This clonotype was detected once. A much larger clonotype is one base distant, so this may be a read error. This chain uses TRBV14 with TRBJ2-7, with no clear D. The CDR3 is 15 amino acids. The V and J ends lost 0 bases and 9 bases respectively, with 18 bases between them. Germline loops: CDR1 SGHDN, CDR2 FVKESK. The chain's CDR3 is CASSQDQAFPKGQYF. The CDR3 DNA sequence: TGTGCCAGCAGCCAAGACCAGGCGTTCCCCAAGGGGCAGTACTTC.

This clonotype was seen many times. V is TRBV27 and J is TRBJ1-5, with D possibly TRBD1 on 6 matching bases. CDR1 and CDR2 (germline): MNHEY, SMNVEV (reference sequence). The CDR3 sequence is 14 residues long. Trimming took 3 bases from V and 6 from J, leaving 12 bases between them. The CDR3 DNA follows: TGTGCCAGCAGTTTCGCAGGGGAAGGTCAGCCCCAGCATTTT. Encoded protein: CASSFAGEGQPQHF.

This clonotype was counted only a few times. The chain uses TRBV7-6 and TRBJ1-1; 7 nucleotides line up with TRBD1. The J segment lost 5 bases and the V segment lost 5 bases, leaving 8 bases of the junction unmatched. Germline CDR1 SGHVS, CDR2 FNYEAQ. The CDR3 covers 14 residues. CDR3 DNA sequence: TGTGCCAGCAGCCCGTCAGGGGGATTTACTGAAGCTTTCTTT. This encodes CASSPSGGFTEAFF.

The chain has TRBV7-9 and TRBJ2-7, with 9 bases matching TRBD1. CDR1 and CDR2 (germline): SEHNR, FQNEAQ (reference sequence). The V segment lost 5 bases and the J segment 3 bases; nucleotides outside the gene matches: 17. The CDR3 loop spans 18 amino acids. The CDR3 DNA reads TGTGCCAGCAGCCAAATTCCGGGACAGGGATTCCCAAACTACGAGCAGTACTTC. It encodes CASSQIPGQGFPNYEQYF. Together with reference TRBV7-9 and TRBJ2-7, the CDR3 gives the full variable domain: DTGVSQNPRHKITKRGQNVTFRCDPISEHNRLYWYRQTLGQGPEFLTYFQNEAQLEKSRLLSDRFSAERPKGSFSTLEIQRTEQGDSAMYLCASSQIPGQGFPNYEQYFGPGTRLTVT.

Concerning this clonotype itself: The conserved phenylalanine or tryptophan normally closing the CDR3 is absent here, so this likely arose from a read error. The chain is built from TRBV13 and TRBJ2-3; D is undetermined. The CDR3 runs to 12 residues. Germline loops: CDR1 PRHDT, CDR2 FYEKMQ (reference sequence). V shed 1 base and J shed 6 bases, with 5 bases lying between them. The CDR3 reads CASSLVADTQYS. Written as DNA, the CDR3 is TGTGCCAGCAGCTTAGTCGCTGATACGCAGTATTCT.

The chain has TRBV29-1 and TRBJ2-7; possible D gene TRBD1, 6 bases. Germline V gives CDR1 SQVTM, CDR2 ANQGSEA. This CDR3 has 16 amino acids. V was trimmed by 3 bases and J by 0 bases, leaving 18 bases between them. In nucleotides, the CDR3 is TGCAGCGTTGAGGGGGTGAGAACAGGGAGCTCCTACGAGCAGTACTTC. Its protein product is CSVEGVRTGSSYEQYF.

This clonotype was found many times. The rearrangement joins TRBV29-1 to TRBJ2-7; tentative D call: TRBD1 (8 bases). The germline V gene has CDR1 SQVTM and CDR2 ANQGSEA. The CDR3 covers 13 residues. With 6 bases removed from V and 1 base from J, the gap between germline ends came to 13 bases. CDR3 loop: CSVSGDRSYEQYF. DNA of the CDR3: TGCAGCGTCAGCGGGGACAGGTCCTACGAGCAGTACTTC.

This clonotype was found many times. The chain combines TRBV29-1 with TRBJ2-7; D is possibly TRBD1 (6 bases). Germline V lookup: CDR1 SQVTM, CDR2 ANQGSEA. Trimming cost V 0 bases and J 6 bases, with 12 bases left between them. This CDR3 is 13 amino acids long. CDR3 sequence (DNA): TGCAGCGTTGAAGAAGGTGACAGGAGCGAGCAGTACTTC. Translation gives CSVEEGDRSEQYF.

This clonotype occurred many times. This chain joins TRBV20-1 and TRBJ1-2; no definite D call. Germline V gene lookup returns CDR1 DFQATT and CDR2 SNEGSKA (reference sequence). This CDR3 is 14 amino acids long. Trimming pared 3 bases from V and 5 bases from J, leaving 16 bases between. The CDR3 bases are TGCAGTGCTAGCTTCCGTTGGCAGAGTTATGGCTACACCTTC. Translation: CSASFRWQSYGYTF.

With respect to this clonotype: A much larger clone lies a single base off, so this may be a read error. V usage is TRBV29-1 and J usage is TRBJ2-7; D is perhaps TRBD2 (7 bases). CDR1 and CDR2 (germline): SQVTM, ANQGSEA. This CDR3 is built from 13 residues. CDR3 region: CSVEEGGDYGQYF. The CDR3 DNA is TGCAGCGTTGAAGAAGGGGGGGACTACGGGCAGTACTTC.

This clonotype was seen at least ten times. The chain combines TRBV29-1 with TRBJ1-1, with TRBD1 matching 7 bases. Trimming cost V 6 bases and J 0 bases; bases outside gene matches: 13. CDR3 length: 16 amino acids. In germline, CDR1 is SQVTM, CDR2 ANQGSEA. The CDR3 loop is CSVSSPVGQMNTEAFF. In DNA form, the CDR3 reads TGCAGCGTCAGCTCCCCCGTGGGACAGATGAACACTGAAGCTTTCTTT.

The J gene is TRBJ2-5, the V gene TRBV12-3 or TRBV12-4, with D perhaps TRBD1 (6 bases). The V end was cut by 5 bases, the J end by 1 base, with 11 bases between. The CDR3 contains 14 residues. CDR3 sequence: CASSVRTVQETQYF. CDR3 DNA sequence: TGTGCCAGCAGTGTAAGGACAGTCCAAGAGACCCAGTACTTC.

V usage is TRBV29-1 and J usage is TRBJ2-1; 15 bases match TRBD2. The V and J ends lost 6 bases and 4 bases, in that order; junction bases with no gene match: 4. CDR1 and CDR2 from the germline V gene are SQVTM and ANQGSEA. The CDR3 is 15 amino acids. The CDR3 DNA is TGCAGCGTCGCCGGGACTAGCGGGGGGTACAATGAGCAGTTCTTC. Its protein product is CSVAGTSGGYNEQFF.

This clonotype came up many times. The rearrangement joins TRBV9 to TRBJ2-3, with TRBD2 matching 9 bases. The V segment lost 0 bases and the J segment 1 base; nucleotides outside the gene matches: 3. Germline V lookup: CDR1 SGDLS, CDR2 YYNGEE. The CDR3 contains 16 residues. The chain's CDR3 is CASSVVPSGGTDTQYF. The CDR3 nucleotides read TGTGCCAGCAGCGTAGTTCCTAGCGGGGGCACAGATACGCAGTATTTT.

The chain couples TRBV9 to TRBJ2-7, with D possibly being TRBD1 or TRBD2 (5 bases each). The CDR3 is 15 residues long. The V and J ends lost 3 bases and 1 base respectively, with 14 bases between them. Germline CDR1 and CDR2: SGDLS and YYNGEE. The CDR3 sequence is CASSAGTAPSYEQYF. The CDR3 DNA follows: TGTGCCAGCAGCGCAGGGACCGCGCCATCCTACGAGCAGTACTTC.

This clonotype has ten or more counts. The J gene is TRBJ2-2, the V gene TRBV6-2 or TRBV6-3; TRBD1 is a possible D gene (5 bases). This CDR3 is 14 amino acids long. V was shortened by 6 bases and J by 3 bases, with 11 bases between the two germline ends. Germline V gene data show CDR1 as MNHEY and CDR2 as SVGEGT. Written as DNA, the CDR3 is TGTGCCAGCAGGACGGACACTTACACCGGGGAGCTGTTTTTT. It specifies CASRTDTYTGELFF.

In this sample, this clonotype turned up a few times. The rearrangement uses TRBV19 and TRBJ2-1; D uncertain. The V gene's germline CDR1 is LNHDA and CDR2 SQIVND (reference sequence). V lost 2 bases, J lost 7 bases, and 9 bases lay in between. The CDR3 is 13 amino acids. The DNA for the CDR3 is TGTGCCAGTAGTATACTGGCCTGGAATGAGCAGTTCTTC. Its protein product is CASSILAWNEQFF.

This clonotype showed up many times. The rearrangement joins TRBV12-5 to TRBJ1-5; a possible D gene is TRBD1 (5 bases). This CDR3 comprises 17 residues. Trimming cost V 0 bases and J 0 bases, with 12 bases left between them. Germline V gene sequence: CDR1 LGHNT, CDR2 FRNRAP. CDR3 in amino acids: CASGLVRDPYSNQPQHF. CDR3 coding DNA: TGTGCTAGTGGTTTGGTACGGGACCCATATAGCAATCAGCCCCAGCATTTT.